These 14 T cell receptor beta chains were all obtained from the same sample, sequenced in a study of blood T cell repertoires in COVID-19 (dated by TCRdb to 2019 to 2021). The library relied on the immunoSEQ multiplex PCR assay. TCRdb took this table from immuneACCESS and kept in-frame rearrangements with V and J called. Such tables lack part of the clones; where checked against another copy, unresolved V genes explain under half of the gap, and the rest is unexplained. Across this sample there are roughly 76,000 clones, with under 95% seen only once. The top ten clones comprise around 4.7% of the sample. Input material: peripheral blood. These receptors were collected from a woman between 55 and 75 years old with active COVID-19.

The chain joins TRBV13 to TRBJ2-1, with 9 bases that match TRBD2. The CDR3 is 15 amino acids. Germline CDR1 PRHDT, CDR2 FYEKMQ (reference sequence). J gave up 4 bases and V 4 bases, and 5 bases lay outside the gene matches. CDR3 coding DNA: TGTGCCAGCAGCTACGGGACTAGCCGTTACAATGAGCAGTTCTTC. This sequence encodes CASSYGTSRYNEQFF.

This chain connects TRBV9 to TRBJ2-2, with TRBD2 identical over 10 bases. CDR3 length equals 17 residues. V was pared by 8 bases and J by 0 bases, with 10 bases of the junction left unmatched. Germline CDR1 reads SGDLS; CDR2 reads YYNGEE. The DNA for the CDR3 is TGTGCCAGTAGGGGAGTAGCGGGAGGCACGAACACCGGGGAGCTGTTTTTT. Protein product: CASRGVAGGTNTGELFF.

V usage is TRBV18 and J usage is TRBJ2-2; 7 bases map to TRBD1. In germline, CDR1 is KGHSH, CDR2 LQKENI. Trimming at V came to 5 bases and at J to 1 base, leaving 4 bases not matched to a gene. CDR3 length equals 15 residues. CDR3 sequence: CASSEGQLNTGELFF. CDR3 nucleotide sequence: TGTGCCAGCTCAGAGGGACAGCTGAACACCGGGGAGCTGTTTTTT.

The gene calls are TRBV5-6 and TRBJ2-3; no definite D call. CDR1 is SGHDT and CDR2 is YYEEEE in the germline V gene. Trimming stripped 1 base from V and 3 bases from J, with 6 bases between. The CDR3 length is 13 residues. The CDR3 reads CASSLPQTDTQYF. The CDR3 DNA reads as TGTGCCAGCAGCTTGCCTCAGACAGATACGCAGTATTTT.

The chain uses TRBV5-4 and TRBJ2-1; TRBD2 matches at 8 bases. V shed 1 base and J 8 bases; nucleotides not matched to a gene: 2. The length of the CDR3 is 13 residues. CDR1 is SGHNT and CDR2 is YYREEE in the germline V gene (reference sequence). The CDR3 spells CASSLQREYEQFF. The CDR3 DNA sequence: TGTGCCAGCAGCTTGCAGCGGGAGTATGAGCAGTTCTTC.

This clone was seen a handful of times. V gene TRBV3-1 (or the pseudogene TRBV3-2) combines with J gene TRBJ1-3, with D hard to call. This CDR3 region has 12 residues. Germline values: CDR1 LGHDT, CDR2 YNNKEL (reference sequence). The V and J ends lost 1 base and 15 bases respectively, with 13 bases between them. The DNA of the CDR3 is TGTGCCAGCAGCCAAGTGCGAGGGAAGAAATATTTT. As protein: CASSQVRGKKYF.

The sample holds a few counts of this clone. The CDR3 DNA reads TGCGCCAGCAGTGTGGCACAAAACTATGGCTACACCTTC. Translated, it gives CASSVAQNYGYTF. V is TRBV10-1 and J is TRBJ1-2; D not certain. Germline-derived CDR1 and CDR2 are WNHNN and SYGVQD (reference sequence). The CDR3 sequence is 13 residues long. V lost 4 bases to trimming and J lost 2 bases, with 8 bases between them.

This chain joins TRBV5-1 and TRBJ2-1; 9 bases line up with TRBD2. V trimming: 4 bases; J trimming: 4 bases; junction bases outside the gene matches: 12. The germline gives CDR1 SGHRS, CDR2 YFSETQ. This CDR3 is 17 amino acids long. CDR3 nucleotide sequence: TGCGCCAGCAGCCCACTCCCCTTAGCGGGAGTGTACAATGAGCAGTTCTTC. Its protein product is CASSPLPLAGVYNEQFF.

This clone was observed a handful of times. The chain recombines TRBV30 with TRBJ1-5, with D hard to call. Deletions cut 0 bases from V and 5 bases from J, with 11 bases between. Germline V gene data show CDR1 as GTSNPN and CDR2 as SVGIG (reference sequence). The CDR3 consists of 14 residues. The DNA for the CDR3 is TGTGCCTGGAGTGTGGGAGGCCGCGATCAGCCCCAGCATTTT. Translated, it gives CAWSVGGRDQPQHF.

The gene calls are TRBV12-3 or TRBV12-4 and TRBJ2-7; D gene uncertain. This CDR3 region has 13 residues. V shed 6 bases and J shed 4 bases, with 13 bases lying between them. The CDR3 sequence is CASRISGYYEQYF. CDR3 DNA sequence: TGTGCCAGCAGGATTAGTGGTTATTACGAGCAGTACTTC.

This chain joins TRBV5-4 and TRBJ2-7, with D maybe TRBD1 (5 bases). V lost 0 bases and J lost 3, with 10 bases in between. The CDR3 has 14 amino acids. Germline V gene data show CDR1 as SGHNT and CDR2 as YYREEE (reference sequence). In DNA form, the CDR3 reads TGTGCCAGCAGCTTGGAGTGGGGCCTCTACGAGCAGTACTTC. Translation: CASSLEWGLYEQYF.

J is TRBJ1-4 and V is TRBV18, with TRBD1 matching over 10 bases. CDR1 and CDR2 from the germline V gene are KGHSH and LQKENI. V was clipped by 4 bases and J by 6 bases; unmatched bases: 5. The length of the CDR3 is 15 residues. In DNA form, the CDR3 reads TGTGCCAGCTCACGAGACAGGGGGCACGATGAAAAACTGTTTTTT. Its translation: CASSRDRGHDEKLFF.

This clone was seen only a few times. The rearrangement joins TRBV11-2 to TRBJ1-3, with D unclear. The CDR3 consists of 15 residues. Germline CDR1 is SGHAT and CDR2 is FQNNGV. The germline V and J ends were trimmed by 6 bases and 0 bases, with 12 bases remaining between them. The CDR3 region has the DNA TGTGCCAGCAGGCGGGGTGGCAACTCTGGAAACACCATATATTTT. Residues: CASRRGGNSGNTIYF.

The chain uses TRBV7-8 and TRBJ2-7; a possible D gene is TRBD1 (6 bases). The CDR3 length is 14 residues. Looked up from germline, CDR1 is SGHVS and CDR2 is FQNEAQ. V was cut by 2 bases and J by 4 bases, with 12 bases left in between. CDR3 bases: TGTGCCAGCAGCTTACGGGACATCCTTTACGAGCAGTACTTC. Its translation: CASSLRDILYEQYF. Based on the CDR3 plus reference TRBV7-8 and TRBJ2-7, the full variable domain is GAGVSQSPRYKVAKRGQDVALRCDPISGHVSLFWYQQALGQGPEFLTYFQNEAQLDKSGLPSDRFFAERPEGSVSTLKIQRTQQEDSAVYLCASSLRDILYEQYFGPGTRLTVT.